The rows below give T cell receptor beta chains drawn from one sample of a study of cytomegalovirus exposure and HLA in healthy donors. The table came from immunoSEQ multiplex PCR; TCRdb's copy has only in-frame clones and leaves some out. The table records 190,000 or so clones, roughly four fifths of them present only once. Sequencing used PBMCs. The origin of the receptors is a woman in her forties or fifties in good health and CMV-seropositive. The CDR3 runs from the conserved cysteine through the conserved F or W. A D gene is named only where the DNA matches it firmly. Clone size is not always given. Where it is, it says once, few, many or a class for expanded clones.

v_call	d_call	j_call	clone_size	cdr3_nt	cdr3_aa
TRBV5-4	-	TRBJ1-5	-	TGTGCCAGCAGCCGCCATGGGGCAGGACAGCCCCAGCATTTT	CASSRHGAGQPQHF
TRBV11-2	-	TRBJ2-3	-	TGTGCCAGCAGCTTAGACGGGACAATGACAGATACGCAGTATTTT	CASSLDGTMTDTQYF
TRBV2	-	TRBJ2-3	-	TGTGCCAGCGAGCAGGGCCGTCAAGATACGCAGTATTTT	CASEQGRQDTQYF
TRBV28	-	TRBJ1-4	-	TGTGCCAGCAGTTTGCCTGGGACGGGAGGTGAAAAACTGTTTTTT	CASSLPGTGGEKLFF
TRBV6-5	-	TRBJ2-2	-	TGTGCCAGCAGTTACTCGAGTAGCCTGAACACCGGGGAGCTGTTTTTT	CASSYSSSLNTGELFF
TRBV7-9	-	TRBJ2-1	-	TGTGCCAGCAGCCCCTCACGGGACTCGTCCTACAATGAGCAGTTCTTC	CASSPSRDSSYNEQFF
TRBV21-1	-	TRBJ1-2	-	TGTGCCAGCACCGCAGAGGGACAGGTTGAATATGGCTACACCTTC	CASTAEGQVEYGYTF
TRBV7-3	TRBD1	TRBJ2-2	-	TGTGCCAGCAGCTGGGACAGACGAGCGAACACCGGGGAGCTGTTTTTT	CASSWDRRANTGELFF
TRBV6-4	TRBD1	TRBJ1-6	-	TGTGCCAGCAGCCTGACAGGGTGGGATTCACCCCTCCACTTT	CASSLTGWDSPLHF
TRBV5-1	TRBD2	TRBJ2-3	-	TGCGCCAGCAGCCCCGGACTAGCGCTAACCACAGATACGCAGTATTTT	CASSPGLALTTDTQYF
TRBV27	-	TRBJ2-7	-	TGTGCCAGCAGTTTATCGCAGGGCTACGAGCAGTACTTC	CASSLSQGYEQYF
TRBV6-1	-	TRBJ1-2	-	TGTGCCAGCAGTCCGGCAGAACTATTCGGCTATGGCTACACCTTC	CASSPAELFGYGYTF
TRBV7-2	-	TRBJ1-2	-	TGTGCCAGCAGCTTTAGTCAGGGATATGGCTACACCTTC	CASSFSQGYGYTF
TRBV28	-	TRBJ1-5	-	TGTGCCAGCAGTTTAGGCCTCGGGGGGGACCAGCCCCAGCATTTT	CASSLGLGGDQPQHF
TRBV5-1	-	TRBJ2-7	few	TGCGCCAGCTCTCCCCCACGGGGTAACGAGCAGTACTTC	CASSPPRGNEQYF
TRBV12-5	-	TRBJ2-5	-	TGTGCTAGTGGTTTGGCCCCGGGTTCGGGGGAGACCCAGTACTTC	CASGLAPGSGETQYF
TRBV4-3	TRBD2	TRBJ2-3	-	TGCGCCAGCAGCCAAGATGGGGTAGCGGGGACTAGCACAGATACGCAGTATTTT	CASSQDGVAGTSTDTQYF
TRBV2	-	TRBJ2-2	-	TGTGCCAGCAGGGGGGCAGGGACCGGGGAGCTGTTTTTT	CASRGAGTGELFF
TRBV5-1	TRBD2	TRBJ2-3	-	TGCGCCAGCAGCTTGGAGCGAGCGGGGAGCACAGATACGCAGTATTTT	CASSLERAGSTDTQYF
TRBV15	TRBD1	TRBJ2-1	-	TGTGCCACCAGCAGAACAGGGGTTCGATCCTACAATGAGCAGTTCTTC	CATSRTGVRSYNEQFF
TRBV28	TRBD1	TRBJ2-7	-	TGTGCCAGCAGTTTCCGGACAGGGGGCGCGGGTGGCGAGCAGTACTTC	CASSFRTGGAGGEQYF
TRBV30	-	TRBJ1-5	once	TGTGCCTGGAGCCGAAGGCTAGACTTGAGCAATCAGCCCCAGCATTTT	CAWSRRLDLSNQPQHF
TRBV4-2	TRBD2	TRBJ2-7	-	TGTGCCAGCAGCCACCACAACGCTATGGCGGGGGTCTACGAGCAGTACTTC	CASSHHNAMAGVYEQYF
TRBV25-1	TRBD2	TRBJ2-1	-	TGTGCCAGCAGTGACCTACGGCGGGGGGCTCCTCGCGAGCAGTTCTTC	CASSDLRRGAPREQFF
TRBV2	TRBD1	TRBJ1-1	-	TGTGCCCTAGGGGGCGAGGTGGTTACTGAAGCTTTCTTT	CALGGEVVTEAFF
TRBV2	-	TRBJ1-1	-	TGTGCCAGCAGTCCGAATAAGGGGACTGAAGCTTTCTTT	CASSPNKGTEAFF
TRBV27	-	TRBJ1-1	-	TGTGCCAGCAGTTTAAGGCCCGGGGATGCCTCGAACACTGAAGCTTTCTTT	CASSLRPGDASNTEAFF
TRBV7-9	-	TRBJ2-7	once	TGTGCCAGCAGCTTTACCAGGGCTCACGAGCAGTACTTC	CASSFTRAHEQYF
TRBV9	-	TRBJ1-6	-	TGTGCCAGCAGCGTGGGCGGGGACCCCTATAATTCACCCCTCCACTTT	CASSVGGDPYNSPLHF